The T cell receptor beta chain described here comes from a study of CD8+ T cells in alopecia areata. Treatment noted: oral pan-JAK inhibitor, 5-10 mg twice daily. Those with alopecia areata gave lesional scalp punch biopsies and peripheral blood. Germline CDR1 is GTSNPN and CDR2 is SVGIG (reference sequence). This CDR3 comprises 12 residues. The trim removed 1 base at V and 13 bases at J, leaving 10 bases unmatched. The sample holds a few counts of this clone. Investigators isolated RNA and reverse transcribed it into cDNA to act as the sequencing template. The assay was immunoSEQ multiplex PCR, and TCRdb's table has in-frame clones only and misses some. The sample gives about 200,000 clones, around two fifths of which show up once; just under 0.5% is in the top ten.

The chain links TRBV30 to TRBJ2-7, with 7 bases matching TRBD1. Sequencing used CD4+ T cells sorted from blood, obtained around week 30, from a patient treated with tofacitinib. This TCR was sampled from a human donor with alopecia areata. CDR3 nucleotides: TGTGCCTGGAGTGCCTCGACAGGGAGCGTCTACTTC. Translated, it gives CAWSASTGSVYF.